The 9 T cell receptor beta chains reported below all come from one sample, sequenced in a study of CD8 T cells in ankylosing spondylitis. Antigens of these TCRs are unknown. TCRdb re-called the 5' RACE reads with MiXCR, one entry per CDR3 protein. The table has around 480,000 distinct CDR3 sequences, 15% to 20% seen once. Broader study findings: Several highly homologous variants formed a TCR beta motif that appeared characteristic of ankylosing spondylitis blood.

The sequencing sample was made of blood, either unsorted or a sorted T cell fraction (not recorded which). Every receptor here comes from a male donor with ankylosing spondylitis.

This clonotype was counted at least ten times. The chain carries TRBV5-1 and TRBJ1-1; 7 bases match TRBD1. The germline V gene encodes CDR1 SGHRS and CDR2 YFSETQ. CDR3 size: 14 residues. V shed 3 bases, J shed 1 base, and the junction held 3 bases outside the gene matches. The CDR3 loop is CASSSGQKNTEAFF. CDR3 DNA: TGCGCCAGCAGCTCGGGACAGAAGAACACTGAAGCTTTCTTT.

This clonotype was counted between two and nine times. The rearrangement joins TRBV3-1 to TRBJ2-1, with D unresolved. Germline CDR1 is LGHDT and CDR2 is YNNKEL (reference sequence). The CDR3 runs to 14 residues. Trimming removed 6 bases from V and 4 bases from J, with 13 bases in between. The CDR3 DNA reads as TGTGCCAGCAGGCCACGAGTGGGGTACAATGAGCAGTTCTTC. Its protein product is CASRPRVGYNEQFF.

The chain couples TRBV6-5 to TRBJ2-7; 8 nucleotides line up with TRBD2. The trim removed 8 bases at V and 2 bases at J, leaving 2 bases unmatched. Germline loops: CDR1 MNHEY, CDR2 SVGAGI. The CDR3 runs to 12 residues. This chain's CDR3 is CASREGPYEQYF. CDR3 nucleotide sequence: TGTGCCAGCCGGGAGGGGCCCTACGAGCAGTACTTC.

V and J are TRBV25-1 and TRBJ2-5; D is perhaps TRBD2 (6 bases). The CDR3 loop spans 15 amino acids. Germline CDR1 reads MGHDK; CDR2 reads SYGVNS. The V end lost 8 bases, the J end lost 3 bases, and 19 bases lay between the germline ends. CDR3 loop: CASPRLPEGEETQYF. The CDR3 region has the DNA TGTGCCAGCCCCCGCCTCCCGGAGGGCGAAGAGACCCAGTACTTC.

This clonotype appeared a few times. The genes are TRBV2 and TRBJ2-1; a weak D match, TRBD2 (6 bases). The CDR3 is 13 amino acids. V was shortened by 6 bases and J by 9 bases, with 15 bases between the two germline ends. Germline V gene lookup returns CDR1 SNHLY and CDR2 FYNNEI. The CDR3 sequence is CASSQASDVEQFF. The CDR3 bases are TGTGCCAGCAGCCAAGCTAGCGACGTTGAGCAGTTCTTC.

The chain uses TRBV11-2 and TRBJ1-4; 7 positions match TRBD1. CDR3 length: 14 amino acids. Germline V lookup: CDR1 SGHAT, CDR2 FQNNGV. Trimming removed 6 bases from V and 3 bases from J; junction bases left unmatched: 4. The CDR3 DNA follows: TGTGCCAGCAGGGGACAGACCCCTAATGAAAAACTGTTTTTT. Its protein is CASRGQTPNEKLFF. Drawing the rest from reference TRBV11-2 and TRBJ1-4, the complete variable domain is EAGVAQSPRYKIIEKRQSVAFWCNPISGHATLYWYQQILGQGPKLLIQFQNNGVVDDSQLPKDRFSAERLKGVDSTLKIQPAKLEDSAVYLCASRGQTPNEKLFFGSGTQLSVL.

The chain combines TRBV6-5 with TRBJ1-3, with TRBD1 identical over 9 bases. Germline CDR1 and CDR2: MNHEY and SVGAGI. This CDR3 is 17 amino acids long. V lost 0 bases and J lost 0; bases outside the gene matches: 3. This CDR3 reads CASSYSGQGSSGNTIYF. Here the CDR3 DNA reads TGTGCCAGCAGTTACTCTGGACAGGGGAGCTCTGGAAACACCATATATTTT.

This clonotype was observed a handful of times. The chain is built from TRBV3-1 and TRBJ1-2, with a possible D match to TRBD1 (5 bases). Trimming pared 3 bases from V and 8 bases from J, leaving 13 bases between. From germline, CDR1 is LGHDT and CDR2 YNNKEL (reference sequence). This CDR3 contains 13 residues. In nucleotides, the CDR3 is TGTGCCAGCAGCCAGGGACCGCTTTGGGGCTACACCTTC. Translated, it gives CASSQGPLWGYTF.

There are many counts of this clonotype. The chain is built from TRBV29-1 and TRBJ2-1; maybe TRBD1 (6 bases). Germline lookup yields CDR1 SQVTM and CDR2 ANQGSEA. This CDR3 contains 14 residues. With 3 bases removed from V and 4 bases from J, the gap between germline ends came to 13 bases. The CDR3 sequence is CSVDWQDSYNEQFF. CDR3 DNA sequence: TGCAGCGTTGATTGGCAGGACAGTTACAATGAGCAGTTCTTC.